This TCR beta chain stems from a study of glioma-infiltrating T cells after dendritic cell vaccination. Turning to the study itself: Dendritic cell vaccination trial patients had either newly diagnosed or recurrent glioblastoma.

Notes on the study in general: Survival was not directly related to TCR clonality in these patients.

This clone has just one count. What it binds is unknown. Time point reported: after dendritic cell vaccination, including at tumor progression/relapse. Input was around 1.9 ug genomic DNA, or all available if less. The primer mix had 60 V beta and 13 J beta primers. Assay used: immunoSEQ multiplex PCR; TCRdb lists only in-frame clones, some missing. Of 50,000 to 75,000 clones listed, about 85% are singletons. Germline CDR1 reads LNHDA; CDR2 reads SQIVND (reference sequence). Between the trimmed V and J ends, which lost 0 bases and 2 bases, there was a span of 10 bases. The CDR3 covers 15 residues. The source material was blood, sampled after dendritic cell vaccination. The sequence was collected from a human donor with glioblastoma. The chain couples TRBV19 to TRBJ1-2, with D hard to call. The CDR3 reads CASSIDRGENYGYTF. The CDR3 nucleotides are TGTGCCAGTAGTATAGATCGTGGAGAGAACTATGGCTACACCTTC.